These T cell receptor beta chains were read from a single sample in a study of identical twins. One entry per CDR3 protein results from TCRdb running MiXCR on the 5' RACE reads. The profile shows 470,000 or so distinct CDR3 sequences, 20% to 25% of them singletons. These data are also associated with another study on T cells expressing NK-cell markers.

The sequencing sample was made of CD4+ T cells sorted from blood. Receptor source: a woman aged 18 to 35 in good health. The CDR3 runs from the conserved cysteine through the conserved F or W. The D gene is left open where the match is weak. Only part of the rows carry a size: once, few, many, or a class if the clone is expanded.

TRBJ2-1,.,few,TRBV7-9,CASSRPRNEQFF,TGTGCCAGCAGCCGTCCTAGGAATGAGCAGTTCTTC
TRBJ2-6,.,few,TRBV20-1,CSARDIYGGGLGANVLTF,TGCAGTGCTAGAGATATTTATGGGGGGGGGCTTGGGGCCAACGTCCTGACTTTC
TRBJ2-7,.,.,TRBV7-8,CASSPGTGKGEQYF,TGTGCCAGCAGCCCCGGAACAGGGAAGGGCGAGCAGTACTTC
TRBJ1-2,.,.,TRBV30,CAWSQGRNYGYTF,TGTGCCTGGAGTCAGGGACGGAACTATGGCTACACCTTC
TRBJ1-1,.,few,TRBV20-1,CSARDLRGGTEAFF,TGCAGTGCTAGGGACCTACGGGGAGGGACTGAAGCTTTCTTT
TRBJ2-1,.,few,TRBV6-2/TRBV6-3,CATKKTISGLPKKNEQFF,TGTGCCACCAAAAAAACCATATCGGGACTCCCGAAGAAAAATGAGCAGTTCTTC
TRBJ1-5,.,few,TRBV6-5,CASSYGNNQPQHF,TGTGCCAGCAGTTACGGTAACAATCAGCCCCAGCATTTT
TRBJ1-1,.,.,TRBV12-3/TRBV12-4,CASSSGGSGRAEAFF,TGTGCCAGCAGTAGCGGGGGGAGCGGACGCGCTGAAGCTTTCTTT
TRBJ2-1,.,.,TRBV20-1,CSARDRPYNEQFF,TGCAGTGCTAGAGATAGGCCCTACAATGAGCAGTTCTTC
TRBJ2-7,.,few,TRBV9,CASSAGANALTRVYEQYF,TGTGCCAGCAGCGCCGGGGCCAATGCCCTTACAAGGGTATACGAGCAGTACTTC
TRBJ2-1,.,many,TRBV5-6,CASSLGQGSTYNEQFF,TGTGCCAGCAGCTTGGGTCAGGGGAGCACCTACAATGAGCAGTTCTTC
TRBJ2-7,.,.,TRBV9,CASSVRTNSYEQYF,TGTGCCAGCAGCGTAAGGACGAACTCCTACGAGCAGTACTTC
TRBJ2-3,.,.,TRBV5-1,CASSFSGSSTDTQYF,TGCGCCAGCAGCTTCTCGGGGTCCAGCACAGATACGCAGTATTTT
TRBJ1-5,.,few,TRBV7-6,CASSFDSNQPQHF,TGTGCCAGCAGCTTTGATAGCAATCAGCCCCAGCATTTT
TRBJ2-5,.,.,TRBV7-9,CASSLAPERETQYF,TGTGCCAGCAGCTTAGCGCCCGAACGGGAGACCCAGTACTTC
TRBJ2-3,.,once,TRBV12-3/TRBV12-4,CASGVRSDTQYF,TGTGCCAGCGGCGTGCGGTCAGATACGCAGTATTTT
TRBJ1-4,.,.,TRBV12-3/TRBV12-4,CASSGGTEEKLFF,TGTGCCAGCAGTGGAGGGACCGAAGAAAAACTGTTTTTT
TRBJ2-2,.,few,TRBV2,CASSESVGGANTGELFF,TGTGCCAGCAGCGAATCAGTCGGGGGCGCGAACACCGGGGAGCTGTTTTTT
TRBJ2-5,TRBD1,few,TRBV20-1,CSARGQLQETQYF,TGCAGTGCTAGGGGACAGCTCCAAGAGACCCAGTACTTC
TRBJ2-1,TRBD1,.,TRBV19,CASRSRGLYNEQFF,TGTGCCAGTAGGTCGAGGGGGCTCTACAATGAGCAGTTCTTC
TRBJ2-3,TRBD2,medium-sized,TRBV20-1,CSARPVSGVPDTQYF,TGCAGTGCTAGACCGGTTAGCGGGGTCCCAGATACGCAGTATTTT
TRBJ2-1,TRBD2,.,TRBV10-3,CAISDVASGSVPYNEQFF,TGTGCCATCAGTGATGTCGCTAGCGGGAGTGTCCCCTACAATGAGCAGTTCTTC
TRBJ1-5,.,.,TRBV20-1,CSGRGLVNQPQHF,TGCAGTGGAAGGGGGTTGGTCAATCAGCCCCAGCATTTT
TRBJ2-3,.,.,TRBV20-1,CSARDPGLSTDTQYF,TGCAGTGCTAGAGATCCGGGGCTCTCCACAGATACGCAGTATTTT
TRBJ2-5,.,.,TRBV12-3/TRBV12-4,CASSLSWTGETQYF,TGTGCCAGCAGTTTATCTTGGACCGGGGAGACCCAGTACTTC
TRBJ1-2,.,.,TRBV20-1,CSARDPLRAVDGYTF,TGCAGTGCTAGAGATCCGCTGAGGGCGGTTGATGGCTACACCTTC
TRBJ2-7,TRBD2,many,TRBV12-3/TRBV12-4,CASSLRASGSYEQYF,TGTGCCAGCAGTTTGAGGGCTAGCGGTTCCTACGAGCAGTACTTC
TRBJ2-1,.,once,TRBV6-2/TRBV6-3,CASSYGDHYNEQFF,TGTGCCAGCAGTTATGGGGACCACTACAATGAGCAGTTCTTC
TRBJ1-5,.,.,TRBV10-3,CAISDGVGSNQPQHF,TGTGCCATCAGTGACGGGGTAGGGAGCAATCAGCCCCAGCATTTT
TRBJ2-3,.,few,TRBV12-5,CASGPIDGITDTQYF,TGTGCTAGTGGGCCTATAGATGGGATCACAGATACGCAGTATTTT
TRBJ2-1,TRBD2,.,TRBV5-1,CASSTGTSGVYNEQFF,TGCGCCAGCAGCACCGGGACTAGCGGGGTTTACAATGAGCAGTTCTTC
TRBJ2-6,.,.,TRBV10-3,CAISESTGANVLTF,TGTGCCATCAGTGAGTCGACCGGGGCCAACGTCCTGACTTTC
TRBJ2-3,TRBD1,.,TRBV27,CASSLTPGQGRHTQYF,TGTGCCAGCAGTCTTACCCCGGGACAGGGACGACATACGCAGTATTTT
TRBJ2-5,TRBD2,many,TRBV12-3/TRBV12-4,CASSSLAEETQYF,TGTGCCAGCAGTTCGCTAGCGGAAGAGACCCAGTACTTC
TRBJ2-5,TRBD2,.,TRBV5-1,CASSRQAGETETQYF,TGCGCCAGCAGCCGGCAAGCGGGAGAAACAGAGACCCAGTACTTC
TRBJ1-1,.,few,TRBV5-1,CASSSNGAGRNTEAFF,TGCGCCAGCAGCTCAAATGGGGCAGGTAGGAACACTGAAGCTTTCTTT
TRBJ2-7,.,many,TRBV20-1,CSALDTKSSYEQYF,TGCAGTGCTCTGGACACCAAGTCGTCCTACGAGCAGTACTTC
TRBJ1-2,TRBD1,.,TRBV12-3/TRBV12-4,CASSFSHRGFYGYTF,TGTGCCAGCAGTTTCAGTCACAGGGGCTTCTATGGCTACACCTTC
TRBJ2-2,TRBD1,few,TRBV12-3/TRBV12-4,CASTPRQGGTGELFF,TGTGCCAGCACCCCCCGACAGGGTGGTACCGGGGAGCTGTTTTTT
TRBJ2-7,.,.,TRBV10-3,CAISVSGAYEQYF,TGTGCCATCAGTGTTAGTGGGGCCTACGAGCAGTACTTC
TRBJ1-2,.,few,TRBV6-2/TRBV6-3,CASPPRKYGYTF,TGTGCCAGCCCCCCCCGGAAGTATGGCTACACCTTC
TRBJ2-2,.,.,TRBV6-1,CASSPGVDTGELFF,TGTGCCAGCAGCCCCGGAGTAGACACCGGGGAGCTGTTTTTT
TRBJ2-3,.,few,TRBV4-1,CASSRQSSTDTQYF,TGCGCCAGCAGCCGACAGTCTTCCACAGATACGCAGTATTTT
TRBJ1-1,.,.,TRBV5-1,CASSPAPNTEAFF,TGCGCCAGCAGCCCTGCCCCGAACACTGAAGCTTTCTTT
TRBJ2-2,.,.,TRBV5-1,CASTFRPDVPTGELFF,TGCGCCAGCACCTTCCGCCCGGACGTTCCGACCGGGGAGCTGTTTTTT
TRBJ1-6,TRBD1,few,TRBV27,CASSIQGAGSPLHF,TGTGCCAGCAGCATACAGGGGGCAGGATCACCCCTCCACTTT
TRBJ2-7,TRBD1,few,TRBV29-1,CSVEDRRTGEQYF,TGCAGCGTTGAAGATCGAAGGACAGGGGAGCAGTACTTC
TRBJ2-5,TRBD1,.,TRBV4-3,CASSQETGGFGETQYF,TGCGCCAGCAGCCAAGAGACAGGGGGGTTTGGAGAGACCCAGTACTTC
TRBJ2-1,TRBD2,few,TRBV6-1,CASRGSSGSNEQFF,TGTGCCAGCAGGGGTTCTAGCGGGAGCAATGAGCAGTTCTTC
TRBJ2-4,TRBD2,once,TRBV10-3,CAISESNMAGVTKNIQYF,TGTGCCATCAGTGAGTCGAATATGGCGGGAGTGACCAAAAACATTCAGTACTTC
TRBJ2-5,.,once,TRBV27,CASSWWGGRETQYF,TGTGCCAGCTCCTGGTGGGGAGGAAGAGAGACCCAGTACTTC
TRBJ2-1,TRBD2,many,TRBV20-1,CSASGGTGGPVHEQFF,TGCAGTGCTAGCGGAGGGACGGGAGGGCCGGTGCATGAGCAGTTCTTC
TRBJ2-7,.,.,TRBV5-1,CASSPGAGEQYF,TGCGCCAGCAGCCCGGGGGCCGGGGAGCAGTACTTC
TRBJ2-6,.,.,TRBV5-6,CASSLDYGGSGANVLTF,TGTGCCAGCAGCTTGGATTATGGGGGGTCTGGGGCCAACGTCCTGACTTTC
TRBJ1-2,.,few,TRBV20-1,CSARDHRSYGYTF,TGCAGTGCTAGAGATCACAGGTCCTATGGCTACACCTTC